Sequencing of this T cell receptor (beta chain) was carried out in a study of neurological immune-mediated disorders. Study overall: About 90% of the roughly 35 multiple sclerosis patients had relapsing-remitting disease; 3 had secondary progressive. Study results and caveats: The multiple sclerosis repertoire cluster had no association with any clinical or MRI feature.

The cDNA was synthesized by 5'RACE incorporating 10-nucleotide random UMIs. MiXCR, applied by TCRdb to the 5' RACE reads, yields one record per CDR3 protein. The sample consists of 50,000 to 70,000 distinct CDR3 sequences, about 3.4% of them appearing once. At least ten counts were recorded for this clonotype. The antigen remains unidentified. 2 million PBMCs stored at -80 C were the source of the unsorted libraries. The CDR3 is 15 residues long. J lost 6 bases, V lost 2 bases, and 10 bases had no gene match. The germline V gene encodes CDR1 SGHRS and CDR2 YFSETQ. Sample: PBMCs. The sequence was obtained from a man aged 35 to 55 with multiple sclerosis. V and J are TRBV5-1 and TRBJ1-2; 7 bases are a match to TRBD1. CDR3 bases: TGCGCCAGCAGCTTAACCTTGGACAGGCAGCATGGCTACACCTTC. Translating it yields CASSLTLDRQHGYTF.